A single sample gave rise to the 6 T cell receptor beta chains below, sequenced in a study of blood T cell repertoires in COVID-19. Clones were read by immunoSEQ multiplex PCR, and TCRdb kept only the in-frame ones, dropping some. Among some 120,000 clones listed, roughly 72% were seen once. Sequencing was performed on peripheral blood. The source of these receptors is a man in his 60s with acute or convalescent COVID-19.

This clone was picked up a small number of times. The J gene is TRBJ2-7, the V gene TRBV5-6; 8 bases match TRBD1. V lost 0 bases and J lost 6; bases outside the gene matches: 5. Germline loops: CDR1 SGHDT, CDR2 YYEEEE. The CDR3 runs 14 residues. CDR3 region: CASSLEGQDIEQYF. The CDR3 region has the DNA TGTGCCAGCAGCTTGGAGGGACAGGATATCGAGCAGTACTTC.

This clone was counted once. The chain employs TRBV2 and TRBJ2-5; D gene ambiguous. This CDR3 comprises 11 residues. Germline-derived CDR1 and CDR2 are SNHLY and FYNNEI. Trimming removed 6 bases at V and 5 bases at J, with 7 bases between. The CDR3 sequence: CASSEAETQYF. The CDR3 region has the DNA TGTGCCAGCAGCGAGGCGGAGACCCAGTACTTC.

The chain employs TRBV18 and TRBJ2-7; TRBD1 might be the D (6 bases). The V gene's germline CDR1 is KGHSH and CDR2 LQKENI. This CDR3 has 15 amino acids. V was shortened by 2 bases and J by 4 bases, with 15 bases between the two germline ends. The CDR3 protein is CASSPGQAGAYEQYF. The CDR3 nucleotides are TGTGCCAGCTCACCAGGTCAGGCAGGGGCGTACGAGCAGTACTTC.

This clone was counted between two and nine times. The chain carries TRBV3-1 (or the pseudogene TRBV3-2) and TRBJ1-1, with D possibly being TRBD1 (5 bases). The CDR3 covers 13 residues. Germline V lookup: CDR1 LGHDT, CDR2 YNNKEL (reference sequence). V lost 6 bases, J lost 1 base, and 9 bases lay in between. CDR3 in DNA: TGTGCCAGCAGATTCGACAGGAACACTGAAGCTTTCTTT. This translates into CASRFDRNTEAFF.

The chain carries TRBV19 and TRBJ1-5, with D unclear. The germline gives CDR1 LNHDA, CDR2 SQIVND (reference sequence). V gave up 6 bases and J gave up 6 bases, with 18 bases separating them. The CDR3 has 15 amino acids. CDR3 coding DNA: TGTGCCAGTAGCCGGGAAATTAGATTAAGTCAGCCCCAGCATTTT. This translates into CASSREIRLSQPQHF.

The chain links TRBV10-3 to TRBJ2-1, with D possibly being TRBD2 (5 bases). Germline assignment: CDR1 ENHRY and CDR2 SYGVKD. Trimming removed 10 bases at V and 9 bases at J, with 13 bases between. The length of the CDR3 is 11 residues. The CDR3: CATRTQREQFF. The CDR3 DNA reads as TGTGCCACCCGGACTCAACGTGAGCAGTTCTTC.